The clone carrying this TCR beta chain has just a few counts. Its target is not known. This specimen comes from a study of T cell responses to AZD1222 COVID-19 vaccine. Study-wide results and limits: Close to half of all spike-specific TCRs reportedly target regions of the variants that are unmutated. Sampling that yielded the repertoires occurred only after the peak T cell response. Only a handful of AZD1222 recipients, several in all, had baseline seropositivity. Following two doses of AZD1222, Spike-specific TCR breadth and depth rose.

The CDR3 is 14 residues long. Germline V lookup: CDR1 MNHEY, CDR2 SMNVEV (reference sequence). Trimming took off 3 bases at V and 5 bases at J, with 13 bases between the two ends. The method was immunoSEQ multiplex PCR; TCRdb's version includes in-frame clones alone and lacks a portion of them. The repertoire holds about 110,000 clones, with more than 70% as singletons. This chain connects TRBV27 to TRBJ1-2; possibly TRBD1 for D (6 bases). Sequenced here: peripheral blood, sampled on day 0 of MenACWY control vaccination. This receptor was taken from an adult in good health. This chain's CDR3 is CASSFGGQPYGYTF. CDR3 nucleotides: TGTGCCAGCAGTTTCGGAGGACAGCCTTATGGCTACACCTTC.